This T cell receptor beta chain emerged from a study of post-analysis software for immune sequencing data. Study summary: Relapsing-remitting, secondary progressive and progressive-relapsing multiple sclerosis courses were included. Notes on the study in general: Patients carried roughly 5 TRBV segments more frequently than controls did, and TRBV5-6, TRBV5-1 and TRBV20-1 were among them. Multiple sclerosis patients showed significantly lower normalized Chao1 diversity than controls did.

This clonotype was seen only a few times. The antigen is undetermined. Unique molecular identifiers were carried by the TCR beta cDNA libraries. T cells numbering roughly 0.9 to 11 million gave rise to around 460,000 cDNA molecules. TCRdb reprocessed the PCR reads via MiXCR and lists one record per CDR3 protein. This table holds hundreds of thousands of distinct CDR3 sequences, approximately 53% found once. There are 14 residues in the CDR3. Germline CDR1 SNHLY, CDR2 FYNNEI. Germline trimming cut 6 bases from V and 1 base from J; bases unmatched to any gene: 5. Sequenced: blood. The TCR originated in a girl aged 10-17 years with multiple sclerosis. V and J are TRBV2 and TRBJ1-2; the match to TRBD1 covers 7 bases. Written as DNA, the CDR3 is TGTGCCAGCAGACCATCAGGGGGTAACTATGGCTACACCTTC. Protein product: CASRPSGGNYGYTF.